The 18 T cell receptor beta chains below come from one sample, sequenced in a study of T cells after yellow fever vaccination. From the 5' RACE reads, TCRdb called clonotypes with MiXCR, one entry per CDR3 protein. The sample consists of under 600,000 distinct CDR3 sequences, 13% of them appearing once. Sample: PBMCs, taken on the day of the yellow fever booster vaccination. These receptors came from a man between 25 and 39 years old who received the YFV17D yellow fever vaccine.

This chain joins TRBV6-1 and TRBJ2-5, with TRBD2 identical over 7 bases. From germline, CDR1 is MNHNS and CDR2 SASEGT. The junction had 13 bases not matched to a gene; V was cut back by 6 bases and J by 9 bases. The CDR3 length is 14 residues. In DNA, the CDR3 is TGTGCCAGCAGACCCGGGACTACCAGGAGGGCCCAGTACTTC. This encodes CASRPGTTRRAQYF.

This chain links TRBV12-3 or TRBV12-4 with TRBJ2-3; TRBD2 is a possible D gene (5 bases). V was clipped by 4 bases and J by 2 bases, with 13 bases between them. The CDR3 is 15 amino acids. The CDR3, as DNA: TGTGCCAGCAGTTACGCTAGCACGGCCACAGATACGCAGTATTTT. As protein: CASSYASTATDTQYF.

Here the CDR3 DNA reads TGTGCCAGCAGCCGCACGGTGCGCGGGAGGGGGACCTACGAGCAGTACTTC. This sequence encodes CASSRTVRGRGTYEQYF. V usage is TRBV11-2 and J usage is TRBJ2-7; 9 bases map to TRBD2. Germline CDR1 reads SGHAT; CDR2 reads FQNNGV. This CDR3 has 17 residues. Unmatched junction bases numbered 13, after V lost 5 bases and J lost 2 bases.

The chain combines TRBV20-1 with TRBJ2-2; TRBD2 aligns across 11 bases. Per germline, CDR1 DFQATT and CDR2 SNEGSKA (reference sequence). J was trimmed by 4 bases and V by 5 bases; bases with no gene match: 3. This CDR3 comprises 14 residues. This chain's CDR3 is CSAVAGGATGELFF. The DNA for the CDR3 is TGCAGTGCTGTAGCGGGGGGGGCCACCGGGGAGCTGTTTTTT.

This clonotype has more than one count but fewer than ten. J is TRBJ2-7 and V is TRBV15, with D possibly TRBD2 on 5 matching bases. Trimming left V 9 bases short and J 4 bases short, with 16 bases between. The germline V gene encodes CDR1 LNHNV and CDR2 YYDKDF (reference sequence). CDR3 length: 13 amino acids. CDR3 protein: CATARDHSYEQYF. CDR3 in DNA: TGTGCCACTGCCCGGGATCACTCATACGAGCAGTACTTC.

This clonotype was detected ten times or more. V is TRBV5-1 and J is TRBJ2-7, with 7 bases aligning to TRBD1. Germline CDR1 SGHRS, CDR2 YFSETQ. The CDR3 is 14 residues long. V trimming: 0 bases; J trimming: 4 bases; junction bases outside the gene matches: 4. CDR3 nucleotides: TGCGCCAGCAGCTTGGGACAGGGCTCGTACGAGCAGTACTTC. This gives the protein CASSLGQGSYEQYF.

This clonotype was counted a few times. The chain couples TRBV20-1 to TRBJ2-3; 9 bases fit TRBD2. This CDR3 is 14 amino acids long. Germline CDR1 and CDR2: DFQATT and SNEGSKA (reference sequence). With 6 bases clipped from V and 1 base from J, the junction kept 5 bases outside the gene matches. The CDR3, as DNA: TGCAGTGCCTTCGGCGGGAGGGGCACAGATACGCAGTATTTT. Translating it yields CSAFGGRGTDTQYF.

The sample holds a few counts of this clonotype. The chain links TRBV25-1 to TRBJ2-7; D remains ambiguous. Germline V CDR1 and CDR2: MGHDK, SYGVNS. The length of the CDR3 is 16 residues. V lost 6 bases and J 7 bases, leaving 25 bases between the germline ends. This chain's CDR3 is CASSPDMAASPPEQYF. In DNA form, the CDR3 reads TGTGCCAGCAGCCCCGACATGGCAGCATCACCACCGGAGCAGTACTTC.

J is TRBJ2-7 and V is TRBV18, with 14 bases that match TRBD2. V dropped 3 bases and J dropped 9; count of bases not matched to a gene: 10. The CDR3 covers 16 residues. Germline V gene data show CDR1 as KGHSH and CDR2 as LQKENI. The CDR3: CASSPLGTSGSPGQYF. For the CDR3, the DNA is TGTGCCAGCTCACCGCTTGGGACTAGCGGGAGCCCTGGGCAGTACTTC.

The genes are TRBV30 and TRBJ2-5, with D possibly matching TRBD1 (5 bases). Germline V gene data show CDR1 as GTSNPN and CDR2 as SVGIG (reference sequence). This CDR3 region has 13 residues. The V end was cut by 8 bases, the J end by 5 bases, with 18 bases between. The CDR3 nucleotides are TGTGCCAGTGAAGGGCAGGGATTCGAGACCCAGTACTTC. Translating gives CASEGQGFETQYF.

The chain uses TRBV12-3 or TRBV12-4 and TRBJ2-1; the match to TRBD1 covers 7 bases. V shed 6 bases and J 8 bases; nucleotides not matched to a gene: 16. This CDR3 has 16 amino acids. CDR3 nucleotides: TGTGCCAGCAGGTACAGGGGCGAAACTGGGAGCCATGAGCAGTTCTTC. Residues: CASRYRGETGSHEQFF.

This rearrangement joins TRBV27 to TRBJ2-7, with 8 bases aligning to TRBD2. After removal of 5 bases from V and 4 bases from J, the junction contained 10 bases not matched to a gene. Germline CDR1 MNHEY, CDR2 SMNVEV (reference sequence). This CDR3 has 15 amino acids. CDR3 sequence reads: CASSPRGGEIYEQYF. The CDR3 DNA sequence: TGTGCCAGCAGTCCCCGGGGGGGGGAGATATACGAGCAGTACTTC.

This chain joins TRBV7-2 and TRBJ1-6; D is ambiguous. Germline V gene lookup returns CDR1 SGHTA and CDR2 FQGNSA. The CDR3 consists of 14 residues. The V gene lost 5 bases and the J gene lost 8 bases, with 13 bases spanning the gap. CDR3 nucleotides: TGTGCCAGCAGCCCCGGAGACAACCATTCACCCCTCCACTTT. It is translated as CASSPGDNHSPLHF.

V usage is TRBV5-1 and J usage is TRBJ2-1; TRBD2 agrees at 13 bases. The CDR3 spans 16 residues. Germline trimming cut 6 bases from V and 6 bases from J; bases unmatched to any gene: 9. CDR1 and CDR2 from the germline V gene are SGHRS and YFSETQ. In DNA, the CDR3 is TGCGCCAGCACGGCCCCCGGACTAGCGGGAGTCAATGAGCAGTTCTTC. Translation: CASTAPGLAGVNEQFF.

This clonotype turned up a few times. This chain uses TRBV6-1 with TRBJ2-1, with 10 nucleotides matching TRBD2. CDR3 size: 15 residues. J lost 7 bases, V lost 6 bases, and 9 bases had no gene match. Germline V gene lookup returns CDR1 MNHNS and CDR2 SASEGT. CDR3 coding DNA: TGTGCCAGCAGCCTAGCGGGAGTAGTACTAAATGAGCAGTTCTTC. It specifies CASSLAGVVLNEQFF.

The rearrangement uses TRBV7-2 and TRBJ2-5; D call uncertain. Trimming removed 1 base from V and 5 bases from J, with 8 bases in between. Germline V lookup: CDR1 SGHTA, CDR2 FQGNSA. The CDR3 contains 13 residues. The CDR3 spells CASSLVGLETQYF. DNA for the CDR3: TGTGCCAGCAGCTTAGTAGGGTTGGAGACCCAGTACTTC.

The V gene is TRBV18, the J gene TRBJ1-1, with D uncertain. The V and J ends lost 3 bases and 2 bases respectively, with 10 bases between them. The CDR3 loop spans 14 amino acids. Per germline, CDR1 KGHSH and CDR2 LQKENI. CDR3 bases: TGTGCCAGCTCACCCTCGGGAGGTAACACTGAAGCTTTCTTT. Protein: CASSPSGGNTEAFF.

The chain uses TRBV7-9 and TRBJ2-1; D not resolved. Germline-derived CDR1 and CDR2 are SEHNR and FQNEAQ (reference sequence). The V and J ends lost 1 base and 10 bases respectively, with 8 bases between them. The CDR3 length is 12 residues. In DNA form, the CDR3 reads TGTGCCAGCAGCTTAGTCCCGCCGGAGCAGTTCTTC. Translation: CASSLVPPEQFF. Drawing the rest from reference TRBV7-9 and TRBJ2-1, the complete variable domain is DTGVSQNPRHKITKRGQNVTFRCDPISEHNRLYWYRQTLGQGPEFLTYFQNEAQLEKSRLLSDRFSAERPKGSFSTLEIQRTEQGDSAMYLCASSLVPPEQFFGPGTRLTVL.